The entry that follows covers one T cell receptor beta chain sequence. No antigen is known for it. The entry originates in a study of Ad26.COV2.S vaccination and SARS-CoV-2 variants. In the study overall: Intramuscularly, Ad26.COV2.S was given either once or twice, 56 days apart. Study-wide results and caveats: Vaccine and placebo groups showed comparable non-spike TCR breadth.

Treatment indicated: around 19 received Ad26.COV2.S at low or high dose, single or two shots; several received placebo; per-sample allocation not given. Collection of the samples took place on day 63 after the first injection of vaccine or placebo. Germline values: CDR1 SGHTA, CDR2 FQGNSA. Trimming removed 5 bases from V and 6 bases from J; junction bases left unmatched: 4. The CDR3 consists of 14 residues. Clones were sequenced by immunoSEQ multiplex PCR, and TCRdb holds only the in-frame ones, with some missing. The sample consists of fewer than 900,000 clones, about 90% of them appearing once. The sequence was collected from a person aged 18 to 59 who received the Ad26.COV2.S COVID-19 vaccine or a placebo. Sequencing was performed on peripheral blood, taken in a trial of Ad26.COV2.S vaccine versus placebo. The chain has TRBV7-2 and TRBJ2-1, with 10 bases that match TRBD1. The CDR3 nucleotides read TGTGCCAGCAGCAACCGGGACAGGGGCAATGAGCAGTTCTTC. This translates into CASSNRDRGNEQFF.